This is a list of T cell receptor beta chains from one sample in a study of T cell repertoires in cytomegalovirus infection. These receptors are not linked to any known antigen. A single record per CDR3 protein comes from TCRdb applying MiXCR to the reads. The table includes hundreds of thousands of distinct CDR3 sequences, 30% to 40% detected once. The input for sequencing was cultured PBMCs, taken from culture after CMV antigen stimulation. The receptors originated from a human donor in good health (CMV status not recorded). Some clones in this sample may be carry-over from other donors' samples. CDR3s include the opening cysteine and the closing phenylalanine or tryptophan. D genes are given only for firm matches. A clone size is listed for some rows: how often the clone was seen (once, few, many), or a class if it is expanded.

v_gene: TRBV12-3/TRBV12-4
d_gene: TRBD2
j_gene: TRBJ2-3
abundance: .
CDR3nt: TGTGCCAGCAGCCATGGGCGGGGGAGCACAGATACGCAGTATTTT
CDR3aa: CASSHGRGSTDTQYF

v_gene: TRBV12-3/TRBV12-4
d_gene: TRBD2
j_gene: TRBJ2-5
abundance: .
CDR3nt: TGTGCCAGCAGCCCGATAGCGGGAGATGTGGCCCAGTACTTC
CDR3aa: CASSPIAGDVAQYF

v_gene: TRBV6-6
d_gene: .
j_gene: TRBJ1-5
abundance: .
CDR3nt: TGTGCCAGCAGTTACATCCTGACAGGTAGCAATCAGCCCCAGCATTTT
CDR3aa: CASSYILTGSNQPQHF

v_gene: TRBV25-1
d_gene: .
j_gene: TRBJ2-7
abundance: .
CDR3nt: TGTGCCAGCAGTGAATCCGGGGAAATCTACGAGCAGTACTTC
CDR3aa: CASSESGEIYEQYF

v_gene: TRBV7-2
d_gene: TRBD2
j_gene: TRBJ2-2
abundance: .
CDR3nt: TGTGCCAGCAGCGCCGAGGCACTAGCGGGATCCGGGGAGCTGTTTTTT
CDR3aa: CASSAEALAGSGELFF

v_gene: TRBV7-9
d_gene: .
j_gene: TRBJ2-7
abundance: few
CDR3nt: TGTGCCAGCAGCTTCGGGCTAGCACCAGGCGAGCAGTACTTC
CDR3aa: CASSFGLAPGEQYF

v_gene: TRBV6-1
d_gene: .
j_gene: TRBJ2-7
abundance: few
CDR3nt: TGTGCCAGCAGTGAGGATACTGCCGTAGGTCTACTCGTGTACGAGCAGTACTTC
CDR3aa: CASSEDTAVGLLVYEQYF

v_gene: TRBV12-3/TRBV12-4
d_gene: .
j_gene: TRBJ1-3
abundance: few
CDR3nt: TGTGCCAGCAGTTTTTATCGGGGGCCAGGAAACACCATATATTTT
CDR3aa: CASSFYRGPGNTIYF

v_gene: TRBV4-3
d_gene: TRBD1
j_gene: TRBJ2-1
abundance: .
CDR3nt: TGCGCCAGCAGCCATAGCCCCGGGACAGGGCGCAATGAGCAGTTCTTC
CDR3aa: CASSHSPGTGRNEQFF

v_gene: TRBV7-2
d_gene: .
j_gene: TRBJ2-7
abundance: few
CDR3nt: TGTGCCAGCAGCCGAAATCTAGGGGGAAACGGACAGTACTACGAGCAGTACTTC
CDR3aa: CASSRNLGGNGQYYEQYF

v_gene: TRBV7-8
d_gene: .
j_gene: TRBJ2-1
abundance: .
CDR3nt: TGTGCCAGCAGCATGCGACGATGGGGGTCCTCCTACAATGAGCAGTTCTTC
CDR3aa: CASSMRRWGSSYNEQFF

v_gene: TRBV6-1
d_gene: .
j_gene: TRBJ1-2
abundance: .
CDR3nt: TGTGCCAGCAGTAGCCAACAGAGAGGGCTCTATGGCTACACCTTC
CDR3aa: CASSSQQRGLYGYTF

v_gene: TRBV5-6
d_gene: .
j_gene: TRBJ2-1
abundance: few
CDR3nt: TGTGCCAGCAGCTCCTACTTCCGGGACACTTACAATGAGCAGTTCTTC
CDR3aa: CASSSYFRDTYNEQFF

v_gene: TRBV6-2/TRBV6-3
d_gene: .
j_gene: TRBJ2-1
abundance: .
CDR3nt: TGTGCCAGCAGCCCCCGAGGCTCCCGCTCCTACAATGAGCAGTTCTTC
CDR3aa: CASSPRGSRSYNEQFF

v_gene: TRBV11-2
d_gene: TRBD2
j_gene: TRBJ2-7
abundance: few
CDR3nt: TGTGCCAGCAGTCCGGGGGGACTAGCGGGAGGCAGGCTCGAGCAGTACTTC
CDR3aa: CASSPGGLAGGRLEQYF

v_gene: TRBV6-1
d_gene: TRBD2
j_gene: TRBJ2-1
abundance: .
CDR3nt: TGTGCCAGCAGCCCACAAAGCGGGGGGGGGTCCAATGAGCAGTTCTTC
CDR3aa: CASSPQSGGGSNEQFF

v_gene: TRBV7-2
d_gene: .
j_gene: TRBJ1-5
abundance: few
CDR3nt: TGTGCCAGCAGCTTAGGAAGGATAGGGTCCAATCAGCCCCAGCATTTT
CDR3aa: CASSLGRIGSNQPQHF

v_gene: TRBV11-2
d_gene: TRBD2
j_gene: TRBJ2-5
abundance: few
CDR3nt: TGTGCCAGCAGCTTAGGAAGACTAGCGGGGGGGGCAAAGACCCAGTACTTC
CDR3aa: CASSLGRLAGGAKTQYF

v_gene: TRBV12-3/TRBV12-4
d_gene: .
j_gene: TRBJ2-1
abundance: few
CDR3nt: TGTGCCAGCAGTTTAACGGGGGGCCGGTATGAGCAGTTCTTC
CDR3aa: CASSLTGGRYEQFF

v_gene: TRBV7-2
d_gene: .
j_gene: TRBJ2-2
abundance: few
CDR3nt: TGTGCCAGCAGTTTAGCATTTGGCGGGGAGCTGTTTTTT
CDR3aa: CASSLAFGGELFF

v_gene: TRBV7-4
d_gene: .
j_gene: TRBJ2-1
abundance: .
CDR3nt: TGTGCCAGCAGCCCCCCCCGGCAATACAATGAGCAGTTCTTC
CDR3aa: CASSPPRQYNEQFF

v_gene: TRBV7-2
d_gene: TRBD2
j_gene: TRBJ2-5
abundance: many
CDR3nt: TGTGCCAGCAGCTTTTTGGGGGGGGTGGAAGAGACCCAGTACTTC
CDR3aa: CASSFLGGVEETQYF

v_gene: TRBV6-1
d_gene: TRBD1
j_gene: TRBJ1-5
abundance: .
CDR3nt: TGTGCCAGCAGGGCCGGGACAGGGGGCAATCAGCCCCAGCATTTT
CDR3aa: CASRAGTGGNQPQHF

v_gene: TRBV6-5
d_gene: .
j_gene: TRBJ1-2
abundance: .
CDR3nt: TGTGCCAGCAGTTACGGGGCCGGGAGAGGGTATGGCTACACCTTC
CDR3aa: CASSYGAGRGYGYTF

v_gene: TRBV9
d_gene: .
j_gene: TRBJ2-7
abundance: .
CDR3nt: TGTGCCAGCACAAAGGGGGTGGTCCCTTCCTACGAGCAGTACTTC
CDR3aa: CASTKGVVPSYEQYF

v_gene: TRBV7-2
d_gene: .
j_gene: TRBJ2-7
abundance: many
CDR3nt: TGTGCCAGCAGCCCTCGGGGAGGCTCCTACGAGCAGTACTTC
CDR3aa: CASSPRGGSYEQYF

v_gene: TRBV28
d_gene: TRBD1
j_gene: TRBJ2-7
abundance: .
CDR3nt: TGTGCCAGCAGGGAGACCGGGACAGGGCAGTACTTC
CDR3aa: CASRETGTGQYF

v_gene: TRBV18
d_gene: TRBD2
j_gene: TRBJ2-1
abundance: few
CDR3nt: TGTGCCAGCTCACCGTTCAAGTCTAGCGGCAATTACAATGAGCAGTTCTTC
CDR3aa: CASSPFKSSGNYNEQFF

v_gene: TRBV28
d_gene: .
j_gene: TRBJ2-7
abundance: .
CDR3nt: TGTGCCAGCAGTTACCCGGGTCTCGCCCCCTACGAGCAGTACTTC
CDR3aa: CASSYPGLAPYEQYF

v_gene: TRBV7-6
d_gene: TRBD1
j_gene: TRBJ1-6
abundance: .
CDR3nt: TGTGCCAGCAGCCCAGGGGGCCGACCGACCGCCCGTCTCCACTTT
CDR3aa: CASSPGGRPTARLHF

v_gene: TRBV2
d_gene: TRBD2
j_gene: TRBJ2-5
abundance: few
CDR3nt: TGTGCCAGCAGAGGACGACTAGCGGGCCCCGGGTCCCAGTACTTC
CDR3aa: CASRGRLAGPGSQYF

v_gene: TRBV10-3
d_gene: .
j_gene: TRBJ2-3
abundance: .
CDR3nt: TGTGCCATCAGTGAGGGGCGACTACCTCGGGATACGCAGTATTTT
CDR3aa: CAISEGRLPRDTQYF

v_gene: TRBV7-2
d_gene: .
j_gene: TRBJ2-1
abundance: many
CDR3nt: TGTGCCAGCAGCTTCTCCTCGAACAATGAGCAGTTCTTC
CDR3aa: CASSFSSNNEQFF

v_gene: TRBV7-3
d_gene: .
j_gene: TRBJ2-7
abundance: .
CDR3nt: TGTGCCAGCAGCCCCCCGGGGGTAAATGGCGAGCAGTACTTC
CDR3aa: CASSPPGVNGEQYF

v_gene: TRBV5-4
d_gene: TRBD1
j_gene: TRBJ1-1
abundance: .
CDR3nt: TGTGCCAGCAGCTTCGGACAGGGCTCCATGAACACTGAAGCTTTCTTT
CDR3aa: CASSFGQGSMNTEAFF

v_gene: TRBV27
d_gene: TRBD2
j_gene: TRBJ2-7
abundance: .
CDR3nt: TGTGCCAGCAGTTTAAGCGGCGGGGGGACCACCTACGAGCAGTACTTC
CDR3aa: CASSLSGGGTTYEQYF

v_gene: TRBV11-2
d_gene: .
j_gene: TRBJ1-4
abundance: .
CDR3nt: TGTGCCAGCAGCTCGATGCGAACAGGGAATGAAAAACTGTTTTTT
CDR3aa: CASSSMRTGNEKLFF

v_gene: TRBV7-9
d_gene: TRBD1
j_gene: TRBJ2-1
abundance: few
CDR3nt: TGTGCCAGCAGCCCAAGACAGGGGGCAGGGGAGCAGTTCTTC
CDR3aa: CASSPRQGAGEQFF

v_gene: TRBV6-5
d_gene: TRBD1
j_gene: TRBJ2-7
abundance: once
CDR3nt: TGTGCCACCGCGGACAGGGCATACGAGCAGTACTTC
CDR3aa: CATADRAYEQYF

v_gene: TRBV5-1
d_gene: .
j_gene: TRBJ2-1
abundance: once
CDR3nt: TGCGCCAGCAGCTTGGCGGGAAGTGTAGGTGAGCAGTTCTTC
CDR3aa: CASSLAGSVGEQFF

v_gene: TRBV9
d_gene: .
j_gene: TRBJ1-1
abundance: .
CDR3nt: TGTGCCAGCAGCGCCCCGCGGGGCGGTGGGGCTTTCTTT
CDR3aa: CASSAPRGGGAFF

v_gene: TRBV6-2/TRBV6-3
d_gene: TRBD1
j_gene: TRBJ2-1
abundance: few
CDR3nt: TGTGCCAGCACCGACAGGGGAGGAGGTGAGCAGTTCTTC
CDR3aa: CASTDRGGGEQFF

v_gene: TRBV12-3/TRBV12-4
d_gene: .
j_gene: TRBJ1-1
abundance: many
CDR3nt: TGTGCCAGCAGCCTCTTATCTGAAGCTTTCTTT
CDR3aa: CASSLLSEAFF

v_gene: TRBV7-6
d_gene: TRBD2
j_gene: TRBJ2-7
abundance: few
CDR3nt: TGTGCCAGCAGTTCGGGGGGGGGTCTCTACGAGCAGTACTTC
CDR3aa: CASSSGGGLYEQYF

v_gene: TRBV10-3
d_gene: .
j_gene: TRBJ2-2
abundance: .
CDR3nt: TGTGCCATCAGTGGGGCCCAGGTCCCGAACACCGGGGAGCTGTTTTTT
CDR3aa: CAISGAQVPNTGELFF

v_gene: TRBV20-1
d_gene: .
j_gene: TRBJ2-7
abundance: .
CDR3nt: TGCAGTGCTCTAAGGGGGGGAGGCTACGAGCAGTACTTC
CDR3aa: CSALRGGGYEQYF

v_gene: TRBV7-6
d_gene: TRBD2
j_gene: TRBJ2-1
abundance: .
CDR3nt: TGTGCCAGCAGCAGTGCCGGGACTAGTCAAATTGGGTTCTTC
CDR3aa: CASSSAGTSQIGFF

v_gene: TRBV27
d_gene: .
j_gene: TRBJ1-6
abundance: .
CDR3nt: TGTGCCAGCAGCCGTATATTGGGTACCGGGGGTTCCCTCCACTTT
CDR3aa: CASSRILGTGGSLHF